Following are 3 T cell receptor beta chains from one sample sequenced in a study of OX40 agonist ivuxolimab in advanced cancers. TCRdb keeps only in-frame clones here, not all; method: immunoSEQ multiplex PCR. The sample holds about 98,000 clones, about 92% seen once. The input for sequencing was CD4+ or CD8+ T cells sorted from blood, taken in a trial of the OX40 agonist ivuxolimab. These TCRs come from an adult with an advanced solid tumor such as melanoma, head and neck, liver or kidney cancer.

This chain uses TRBV4-2 with TRBJ2-1; tentatively, D is TRBD2 (6 bases). V lost 4 bases and J 10 bases, leaving 23 bases between the germline ends. The CDR3 runs 16 residues. CDR1 is LGHNA and CDR2 is YNFKEQ in the germline V gene. CDR3 sequence: CASSRSEIADTEEQFF. The CDR3 DNA sequence: TGTGCCAGCAGCCGATCGGAGATAGCGGACACGGAAGAGCAGTTCTTC.

The chain combines TRBV6-5 with TRBJ1-5; D not certain. CDR3 length equals 13 residues. V lost 8 bases and J lost 3, with 11 bases in between. Germline V CDR1 and CDR2: MNHEY, SVGAGI. CDR3 in amino acids: CASGNSFNQPQHF. Written as DNA, the CDR3 is TGTGCCAGCGGAAACAGCTTCAATCAGCCCCAGCATTTT.

The genes are TRBV7-3 and TRBJ2-1; a possible D gene is TRBD2 (5 bases). The germline V gene encodes CDR1 SGHTA and CDR2 FQGTGA. Trimming left V 2 bases short and J 5 bases short, with 13 bases between. The CDR3 has 15 amino acids. Written as DNA, the CDR3 is TGTGCCAGCAGCTTAGGTGGGAGATCGAACAATGAGCAGTTCTTC. Its protein product is CASSLGGRSNNEQFF.